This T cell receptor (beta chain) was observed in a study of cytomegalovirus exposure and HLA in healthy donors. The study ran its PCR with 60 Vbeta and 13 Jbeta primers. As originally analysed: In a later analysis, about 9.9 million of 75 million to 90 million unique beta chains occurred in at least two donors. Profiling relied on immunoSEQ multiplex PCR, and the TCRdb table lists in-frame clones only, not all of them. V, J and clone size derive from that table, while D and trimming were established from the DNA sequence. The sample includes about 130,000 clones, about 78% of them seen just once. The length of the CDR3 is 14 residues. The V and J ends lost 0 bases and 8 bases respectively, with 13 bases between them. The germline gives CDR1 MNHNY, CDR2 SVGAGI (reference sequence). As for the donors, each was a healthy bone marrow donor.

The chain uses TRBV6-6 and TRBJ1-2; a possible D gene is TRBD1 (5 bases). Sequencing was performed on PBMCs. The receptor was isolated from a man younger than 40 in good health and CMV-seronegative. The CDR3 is CASSYSGATKGYTF. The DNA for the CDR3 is TGTGCCAGCAGTTACTCTGGGGCCACCAAGGGCTACACCTTC.